Each of the 32 T cell receptor beta chains below was sequenced from the same sample in a study of response to subunit inactivated influenza vaccine (dated by TCRdb to the late 2010s). The library relied on RT-PCR. The listed sequencing device is Illumina HiSeq 2500. TCRdb took the public reads, trimmed them with fastp at Q25, ran MiXCR for clone calling and kept in-frame beta chains. Each entry merges the rows of one CDR3 protein and shows their most common DNA and genes. The sample yields 860,000 or so distinct CDR3 sequences; roughly 20% were counted once. More than 8.5% of the sample is taken by the ten largest. The sample here was PBMCs from blood, taken 4 to 6 days after vaccination. The receptors shown here come from a man between 45 and 60 years old who received an inactivated influenza vaccine. Donor details come from another sample of the same person, matched by shared clones.

This clonotype was counted only a few times. V gene TRBV5-4 combines with J gene TRBJ2-1, with TRBD2 identical over 7 bases. Germline V CDR1 and CDR2: SGHNT, YYREEE (reference sequence). The V and J ends lost 0 bases and 8 bases, in that order; junction bases with no gene match: 5. This CDR3 is 14 amino acids long. This CDR3 reads CASSLEAGGYEQFF. CDR3 nucleotide sequence: TGTGCCAGCAGCTTGGAAGCCGGGGGGTATGAGCAGTTCTTC.

The CDR3, as DNA: TGTGCCAGCAGCCAAGGTGGAGGGAGGCACGAGCAGTACTTC. Translation gives CASSQGGGRHEQYF. This sequence joins TRBV3-1 and TRBJ2-7; D perhaps matches TRBD2 (6 bases). The V end was cut by 1 base, the J end by 5 bases, with 12 bases between. This CDR3 comprises 14 residues. CDR1 and CDR2 (germline): LGHDT, YNNKEL (reference sequence).

The chain combines TRBV7-9 with TRBJ2-5, with 7 bases fitting TRBD2. V trimming: 5 bases; J trimming: 1 base; junction bases outside the gene matches: 10. Germline CDR1 is SEHNR and CDR2 is FQNEAQ (reference sequence). The CDR3 sequence is 16 residues long. CDR3 sequence: CASSERGLDLQETQYF. The CDR3 DNA reads as TGTGCCAGCAGCGAGCGGGGTTTAGACCTCCAAGAGACCCAGTACTTC.

This clonotype was observed a few times. The gene calls are TRBV18 and TRBJ1-1; TRBD1 is a possible D gene (5 bases). Per the germline V gene, CDR1 is KGHSH and CDR2 is LQKENI. Trimming took off 1 base at V and 0 bases at J, with 9 bases between the two ends. The CDR3 has 15 amino acids. The CDR3 loop reads CASSPRGLVNTEAFF. Written as DNA, the CDR3 is TGTGCCAGCTCACCACGGGGGTTGGTGAACACTGAAGCTTTCTTT. The full variable domain, rest sourced from reference TRBV18 and TRBJ1-1, is NAGVMQNPRHLVRRRGQEARLRCSPMKGHSHVYWYRQLPEEGLKFMVYLQKENIIDESGMPKERFSAEFPKEGPSILRIQQVVRGDSAAYFCASSPRGLVNTEAFFGQGTRLTVV.

The rearrangement uses TRBV15 and TRBJ2-1; D gene uncertain. The CDR3 loop spans 15 amino acids. The germline gives CDR1 LNHNV, CDR2 YYDKDF (reference sequence). V was pared by 0 bases and J by 8 bases, with 14 bases between. In DNA form, the CDR3 reads TGTGCCACCAGCAGAGACGGCGAAACTACCCATGAGCAGTTCTTC. Its translation is CATSRDGETTHEQFF.

This chain connects TRBV7-8 to TRBJ2-7; possibly TRBD1 for D (5 bases). Germline V gene sequence: CDR1 SGHVS, CDR2 FQNEAQ. With 4 bases removed from V and 6 bases from J, the gap between germline ends came to 13 bases. CDR3 length: 13 residues. The CDR3 nucleotides read TGTGCCAGCAGCTCCCGCAGGGAAGGCGAGCAGTACTTC. Encoded protein: CASSSRREGEQYF.

This clonotype was observed a handful of times. The gene calls are TRBV29-1 and TRBJ2-3; D perhaps matches TRBD2 (5 bases). The CDR3 loop spans 11 amino acids. Germline V gene lookup returns CDR1 SQVTM and CDR2 ANQGSEA. The V end was cut by 4 bases, the J end by 5 bases, with 7 bases between. This chain's CDR3 is CSVGRGDTQYF. In nucleotides, the CDR3 is TGCAGCGTTGGACGGGGAGATACGCAGTATTTT.

The chain employs TRBV7-9 and TRBJ2-7, with 7 positions matching TRBD2. This CDR3 has 15 amino acids. Germline trimming cut 1 base from V and 3 bases from J; bases unmatched to any gene: 6. The germline V gene has CDR1 SEHNR and CDR2 FQNEAQ (reference sequence). CDR3 loop: CASSLVAGLFYEQYF. In DNA form, the CDR3 reads TGTGCCAGCAGCTTAGTGGCGGGACTATTCTACGAGCAGTACTTC.

This clonotype was picked up a small number of times. The genes are TRBV15 and TRBJ1-2, with 8 positions matching TRBD1. Germline values: CDR1 LNHNV, CDR2 YYDKDF (reference sequence). Trimming took 0 bases from V and 5 from J; bases not matched to a gene: 2. The CDR3 contains 14 residues. This CDR3 reads CATSRDRGLYGYTF. CDR3 nucleotides: TGTGCCACCAGCAGAGACAGGGGGCTTTATGGCTACACCTTC.

In this sample, this clonotype turned up a few times. This rearrangement joins TRBV19 to TRBJ2-7; 11 nucleotides match TRBD2. The length of the CDR3 is 18 residues. CDR1 is LNHDA and CDR2 is SQIVND in the germline V gene (reference sequence). Trimming removed 5 bases from V and 0 bases from J; junction bases left unmatched: 12. The CDR3 is CASSVGTSGGGISYEQYF. The CDR3 DNA is TGTGCCAGTAGTGTCGGGACTAGCGGAGGAGGGATCTCCTACGAGCAGTACTTC.

This clonotype came up a few times. The chain is built from TRBV6-2 or TRBV6-3 and TRBJ2-1; D may correspond to TRBD1 or TRBD2 (5 bases each). The CDR3 contains 15 residues. The V and J ends lost 7 bases and 8 bases respectively, with 21 bases between them. Per the germline V gene, CDR1 is MNHEY and CDR2 is SVGEGT. DNA of the CDR3: TGTGCCAGCACCGACGCCATCGGGGCTGGGTATGAGCAGTTCTTC. Translating gives CASTDAIGAGYEQFF.

On this clonotype itself: Since the CDR3 does not end with the conserved phenylalanine or tryptophan, this likely comes from a read error. J is TRBJ2-7 and V is TRBV29-1, with D possibly being TRBD1 (6 bases). The V end lost 0 bases, the J end lost 2 bases, and 14 bases lay between the germline ends. Germline loops: CDR1 SQVTM, CDR2 ANQGSEA. The CDR3 consists of 15 residues. CDR3 protein: CSVEDPLGGPYEQYS. The DNA of the CDR3 is TGCAGCGTTGAAGATCCTTTAGGGGGTCCCTACGAGCAGTACTCC.

V is TRBV4-3 and J is TRBJ2-5, with TRBD1 matching over 9 bases. The ends lost 3 bases at V and 5 bases at J; junction bases unmatched: 7. The germline V gene has CDR1 LGHNA and CDR2 YSLEER. The CDR3 extends over 15 amino acids. CDR3 sequence: CASSHDYGQGETQYF. The CDR3 bases are TGCGCCAGCAGCCACGATTACGGACAGGGGGAGACCCAGTACTTC.

The genes are TRBV6-5 and TRBJ2-1; 9 bases agree with TRBD2. This CDR3 has 14 amino acids. V dropped 2 bases and J dropped 9; count of bases not matched to a gene: 5. Germline CDR1 and CDR2: MNHEY and SVGAGI. CDR3: CASSYAGGEFEQFF. In nucleotides, the CDR3 is TGTGCCAGCAGTTACGCGGGAGGGGAATTTGAGCAGTTCTTC.

In its sample, this clonotype was seen a few times. The rearrangement links TRBV30 to TRBJ2-3, with 7 positions matching TRBD2. Losses at the gene ends were 2 bases for V and 5 bases for J; bases not matched to a gene: 10. The CDR3 is 15 amino acids. CDR1 GTSNPN and CDR2 SVGIG come from the germline V gene (reference sequence). CDR3 in amino acids: CAWSPERGEEDTQYF. The CDR3, as DNA: TGTGCCTGGAGTCCAGAACGGGGGGAAGAAGATACGCAGTATTTT.

This clonotype was found a few times. The chain employs TRBV28 and TRBJ2-1; 10 positions agree with TRBD2. The CDR3 is 17 residues long. V gave up 7 bases and J gave up 3 bases; unmatched junction bases: 12. Looked up from germline, CDR1 is MDHEN and CDR2 is SYDVKM. The DNA of the CDR3 is TGTGCCAGCACAGCTAGCGGGGGCGCACGAATCTACAATGAGCAGTTCTTC. It yields the protein CASTASGGARIYNEQFF.

The V call is TRBV14, the J call TRBJ1-2; 7 nucleotides line up with TRBD1. Germline lookup yields CDR1 SGHDN and CDR2 FVKESK. The trim removed 3 bases at V and 4 bases at J, leaving 5 bases unmatched. CDR3 length equals 14 residues. CDR3 sequence reads: CASSQSTGPYGYTF. Written as DNA, the CDR3 is TGTGCCAGCAGCCAGTCGACAGGGCCCTATGGCTACACCTTC.

The chain is built from TRBV7-8 and TRBJ2-7; D gene unclear. Germline V gene data show CDR1 as SGHVS and CDR2 as FQNEAQ. The CDR3 spans 14 residues. V lost 2 bases and J 3 bases, leaving 11 bases between the germline ends. This chain's CDR3 is CASSLSYADYEQYF. The CDR3 DNA is TGTGCCAGCAGCTTAAGCTACGCAGACTACGAGCAGTACTTC.

In its sample, this clonotype was seen a few times. This chain uses TRBV24-1 with TRBJ2-3, with TRBD2 matching 9 bases. The V gene end was trimmed by 9 bases and the J gene end by 4 bases; junction bases not matched to a gene: 7. This CDR3 is 14 amino acids long. Looked up from germline, CDR1 is KGHDR and CDR2 is SFDVKD. CDR3 sequence: CATGTSYPSDTQYF. The CDR3 bases are TGTGCCACCGGGACTAGCTACCCGTCAGATACGCAGTATTTT.

This clonotype came up a few times. The chain has TRBV24-1 and TRBJ2-5, with TRBD1 matching over 7 bases. Trimming cost V 0 bases and J 5 bases; bases outside gene matches: 5. The CDR3 loop spans 15 amino acids. The germline V gene has CDR1 KGHDR and CDR2 SFDVKD. CDR3 sequence: CATSDLSGQLETQYF. Written as DNA, the CDR3 is TGTGCCACCAGTGATTTGTCGGGACAGCTTGAGACCCAGTACTTC.

This clonotype has a count of ten or more. V is TRBV25-1 and J is TRBJ1-6; D is possibly TRBD1 (6 bases). Trimming removed 6 bases at V and 13 bases at J, with 16 bases between. The CDR3 consists of 13 residues. Germline V gene lookup returns CDR1 MGHDK and CDR2 SYGVNS. The CDR3 DNA sequence: TGTGCCAGCAGCAGTAGAACAGGGCGGCCCCTCCACTTT. This gives the protein CASSSRTGRPLHF.

The J gene is TRBJ2-7, the V gene TRBV28, with a tentative D call TRBD2 (6 bases). Trimming took off 7 bases at V and 2 bases at J, with 15 bases between the two ends. This CDR3 spans 14 amino acids. Germline CDR1 and CDR2: MDHEN and SYDVKM. The CDR3 bases are TGTGCCAGCACATCAACCTGGGGGGCCTACGAGCAGTACTTC. The encoded protein is CASTSTWGAYEQYF.

This clonotype came up a few times. The gene calls are TRBV7-2 and TRBJ2-5, with a weak D call TRBD1 (6 bases). CDR3 length: 13 amino acids. The V gene's germline CDR1 is SGHTA and CDR2 FQGNSA. Trimming cost V 3 bases and J 6 bases, with 11 bases left between them. The DNA of the CDR3 is TGTGCCAGCAGCTTTCCAGGGGTAAAGACCCAGTACTTC. Translating it yields CASSFPGVKTQYF.

The rearrangement links TRBV30 to TRBJ2-3, with unresolved D. CDR1 GTSNPN and CDR2 SVGIG come from the germline V gene (reference sequence). The CDR3 is made up of 11 amino acids. Trimming cost V 2 bases and J 3 bases, with 3 bases left between them. CDR3 nucleotide sequence: TGTGCCTGGAGTTGGACAGATACGCAGTATTTT. It translates to CAWSWTDTQYF.

This chain joins TRBV7-2 and TRBJ1-5; a possible D gene is TRBD1 (5 bases). Germline V lookup: CDR1 SGHTA, CDR2 FQGNSA. This CDR3 comprises 15 residues. The V and J ends lost 5 bases and 0 bases respectively, with 11 bases between them. The CDR3 loop reads CASSIQAYSNQPQHF. CDR3 nucleotide sequence: TGTGCCAGCAGCATACAGGCGTATAGCAATCAGCCCCAGCATTTT.

The chain carries TRBV5-8 and TRBJ2-3; D is ambiguous. CDR1 SGHTS and CDR2 YDEGEE come from the germline V gene. This CDR3 is 15 amino acids long. The V gene lost 6 bases and the J gene lost 4 bases, with 18 bases spanning the gap. CDR3 nucleotides: TGTGCCAGCATCCAAACCCGTCTTTGGGCAGATACGCAGTATTTT. Protein sequence: CASIQTRLWADTQYF.

Concerning this clonotype: Compared with germline, one end of the junction differs, possibly owing to a read error. This sequence joins TRBV5-1 and TRBJ1-2, with D possibly matching TRBD1 (6 bases). The CDR3 consists of 14 residues. The germline CDR1 and CDR2 sequences are SGHRS and YFSETQ. CDR3 amino acids: CASRLAGVSHGYTF. DNA of the CDR3: TGCGCCAGCAGGTTGGCAGGGGTCAGTCATGGCTACACCTTC.

This clonotype was observed a single time. The chain joins TRBV20-1 to TRBJ2-3; 14 bases agree with TRBD2. The germline CDR1 and CDR2 sequences are DFQATT and SNEGSKA (reference sequence). V lost 1 base to trimming and J lost 4 bases; unmatched junction nucleotides: 16. The CDR3 runs 20 residues. CDR3: CSARGKTSGRADWYSDTQYF. CDR3 sequence (DNA): TGCAGTGCTAGAGGGAAGACTAGCGGGAGGGCCGATTGGTATTCAGATACGCAGTATTTT.

Only a few counts were recorded for this clonotype. V usage is TRBV19 and J usage is TRBJ1-1; tentative D call: TRBD1 (5 bases). Per the germline V gene, CDR1 is LNHDA and CDR2 is SQIVND (reference sequence). Trimming cost V 3 bases and J 8 bases, with 7 bases left between them. The CDR3 consists of 11 residues. The CDR3 here is CASSIGAEAFF. The CDR3 DNA sequence: TGTGCCAGTAGTATTGGGGCAGAAGCTTTCTTT.

This clonotype turned up a few times. This sequence joins TRBV29-1 and TRBJ2-2; either TRBD1 or TRBD2 may fit D (5 bases each). Germline CDR1 SQVTM, CDR2 ANQGSEA. Between the trimmed V and J ends, which lost 4 bases and 6 bases, there was a span of 15 bases. The CDR3 totals 14 residues. CDR3 amino acids: CSVALTADPGELFF. Here the CDR3 DNA reads TGCAGCGTTGCCCTGACAGCGGATCCCGGGGAGCTGTTTTTT.

This clonotype was recorded only once. J is TRBJ2-1 and V is TRBV20-1, with D unresolved. Germline assignment: CDR1 DFQATT and CDR2 SNEGSKA (reference sequence). The V gene lost 0 bases and the J gene lost 4 bases, with 7 bases spanning the gap. CDR3 length: 13 residues. CDR3 protein: CSARDPRYNEQFF. The CDR3 DNA follows: TGCAGTGCTAGAGATCCCAGATACAATGAGCAGTTCTTC.

This chain uses TRBV29-1 with TRBJ1-4; D might be TRBD1 (6 bases). V lost 6 bases to trimming and J lost 1 base, with 9 bases between them. The CDR3 runs to 13 residues. Per the germline V gene, CDR1 is SQVTM and CDR2 is ANQGSEA. The CDR3 coding sequence is TGCAGCGTCCGAGGGGGAACTAATGAAAAACTGTTTTTT. Translation: CSVRGGTNEKLFF.